A selection of T cell receptor beta chains follows, all from one sample in a study of blood T cell repertoires in COVID-19. Profiling relied on immunoSEQ multiplex PCR, and the TCRdb table lists in-frame clones only, not all of them. The sample holds about 280,000 clones, nearly 90% seen once. Sequenced sample: PBMCs or T cells enriched from blood (not recorded which). The receptors originated from a woman in her thirties who had recovered from COVID-19. Each CDR3 is given with its conserved first and last residue. Fields, in order: J gene, CDR3 length, V gene, clone size, CDR3 protein. Expanded clones get a size class; other rows say once, few or many, or leave the size out.

>TRBJ2-7|15|TRBV6-5|.
CASSYGTGVVYEQYF
>TRBJ2-1|15|TRBV24-1|.
CATSDPVLADNEQFF
>TRBJ2-7|15|TRBV20-1|.
CSASKGSGAPYEQYF
>TRBJ2-1|14|TRBV28|.
CASSSTGWDNEQFF
>TRBJ2-1|15|TRBV4-3|.
CASSQVISGYNEQFF
>TRBJ1-2|12|TRBV7-9|few
CASSLGVGGCAF
>TRBJ2-1|17|TRBV27|.
CASSLSGLAGLYNEQFF
>TRBJ2-1|13|TRBV27|.
CASRLAGGFEQFF
>TRBJ2-6|18|TRBV13|.
CASSPKQGRPSGANVLTF
>TRBJ2-6|15|TRBV10-2|.
CASTRGTSGANVLTF
>TRBJ2-7|17|TRBV27|.
CASSNLDRGRVFGEQYF
>TRBJ2-2|15|TRBV5-1|once
CASSVRDSNWGELFF
>TRBJ1-2|15|TRBV9|once
CASSVTGTGDYGYTF
>TRBJ2-7|15|TRBV11-2|.
CASSLIDRFSYEQYF
>TRBJ2-5|16|TRBV28|.
CASRKIGTFGRETQYF
>TRBJ2-1|15|TRBV5-1|once
CASSLASGSYNEQFF
>TRBJ2-1|11|TRBV30|.
CAWSVLDEQFF
>TRBJ1-1|16|TRBV5-1|.
CASSLRGRGVNTEAFF
>TRBJ1-2|14|TRBV24-1|few
CATSDFAGRYGYTF
>TRBJ1-6|14|TRBV28|.
CASSLTGGNSPLHF
>TRBJ2-7|14|TRBV28|.
CASSLVGAAYEQYF
>TRBJ1-2|16|TRBV7-2|.
CASSLQYRDRHYGYTF
>TRBJ2-3|13|TRBV7-8|.
CASSLGGADTQYF
>TRBJ2-3|16|TRBV9|once
CASSVVGGGATDTQYF
>TRBJ1-6|14|TRBV7-3|few
CASSLSGGGSPLHF
>TRBJ2-7|16|TRBV7-9|.
CASSFLKAGGTYEQYF
>TRBJ1-1|15|TRBV5-6|.
CASSGAGAGYTEAFF
>TRBJ2-7|14|TRBV28|.
CASTATGTSYEQYF
>TRBJ1-1|14|TRBV10-3|.
CAISEYGGNTEAFF
>TRBJ2-7|16|TRBV3-1/TRBV3-2|.
CASSQAVRGFTYEQYF
>TRBJ2-3|16|TRBV7-3|.
CASSALAGGPPDTQYF
>TRBJ2-3|14|TRBV28|.
CASNSAGRIDTQYF
>TRBJ2-3|16|TRBV15|.
CATSSGRDRLTDTQYF
>TRBJ1-2|15|TRBV7-8|.
CASSPGTGERYGYTF
>TRBJ2-4|15|TRBV24-1|.
CATSDSQGSDGIQYF
>TRBJ2-7|13|TRBV3-1/TRBV3-2|.
CASSGGAQYEQYF
>TRBJ1-1|12|TRBV6-5|.
CASSYGGVEAFF
>TRBJ2-5|13|TRBV5-1|.
CASRVGSGETQYF
>TRBJ1-2|15|TRBV11-1|.
CASSLSGTGVTGYTF
>TRBJ2-7|14|TRBV6-5|.
CASSPGTGVHEQYF
>TRBJ1-2|13|TRBV6-1|.
CASSEVGQASPTF
>TRBJ2-2|16|TRBV10-3|.
CAISSTSGGYTGELFF